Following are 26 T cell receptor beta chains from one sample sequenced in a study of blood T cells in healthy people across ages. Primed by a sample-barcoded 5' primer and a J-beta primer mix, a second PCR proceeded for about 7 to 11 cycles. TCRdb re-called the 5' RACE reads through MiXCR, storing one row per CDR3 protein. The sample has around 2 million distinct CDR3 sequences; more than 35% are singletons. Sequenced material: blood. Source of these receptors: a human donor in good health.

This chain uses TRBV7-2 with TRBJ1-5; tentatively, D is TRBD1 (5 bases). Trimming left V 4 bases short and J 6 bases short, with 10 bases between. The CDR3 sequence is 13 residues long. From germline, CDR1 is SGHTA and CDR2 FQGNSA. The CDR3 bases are TGTGCCAGCAGCTCCTTGGGGGTTCAGCCCCAGCATTTT. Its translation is CASSSLGVQPQHF.

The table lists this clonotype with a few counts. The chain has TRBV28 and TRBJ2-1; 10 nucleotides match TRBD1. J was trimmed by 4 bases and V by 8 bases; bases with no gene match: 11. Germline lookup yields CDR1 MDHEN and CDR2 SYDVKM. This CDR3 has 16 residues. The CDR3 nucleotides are TGTGCCAGCGCCCAGGGACAGGGGCGCTTATACAATGAGCAGTTCTTC. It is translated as CASAQGQGRLYNEQFF. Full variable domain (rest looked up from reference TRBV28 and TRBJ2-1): DVKVTQSSRYLVKRTGEKVFLECVQDMDHENMFWYRQDPGLGLRLIYFSYDVKMKEKGDIPEGYSVSREKKERFSLILESASTNQTSMYLCASAQGQGRLYNEQFFGPGTRLTVL.

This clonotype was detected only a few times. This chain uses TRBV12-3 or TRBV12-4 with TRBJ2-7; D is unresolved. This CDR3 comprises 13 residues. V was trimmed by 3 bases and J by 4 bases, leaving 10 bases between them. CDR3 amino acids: CASSFFGHYEQYF. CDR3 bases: TGTGCCAGCAGTTTCTTCGGCCATTACGAGCAGTACTTC.

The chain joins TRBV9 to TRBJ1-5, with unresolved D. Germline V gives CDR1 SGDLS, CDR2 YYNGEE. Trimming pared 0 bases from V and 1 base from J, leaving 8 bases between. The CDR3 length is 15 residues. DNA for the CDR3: TGTGCCAGCAGCGTAGACGGGGTGAGCAATCAGCCCCAGCATTTT. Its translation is CASSVDGVSNQPQHF.

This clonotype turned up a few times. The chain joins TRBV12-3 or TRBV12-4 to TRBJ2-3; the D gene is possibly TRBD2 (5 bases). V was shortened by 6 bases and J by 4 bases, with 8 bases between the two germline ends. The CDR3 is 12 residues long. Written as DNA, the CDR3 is TGTGCCAGCAGGCTACTAGCAGATACGCAGTATTTT. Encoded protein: CASRLLADTQYF.

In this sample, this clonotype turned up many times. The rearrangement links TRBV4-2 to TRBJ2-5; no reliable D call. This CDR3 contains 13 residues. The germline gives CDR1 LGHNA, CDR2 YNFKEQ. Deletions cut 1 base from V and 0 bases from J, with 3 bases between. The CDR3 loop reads CASSQGYQETQYF. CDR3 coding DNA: TGTGCCAGCAGCCAAGGATACCAAGAGACCCAGTACTTC.

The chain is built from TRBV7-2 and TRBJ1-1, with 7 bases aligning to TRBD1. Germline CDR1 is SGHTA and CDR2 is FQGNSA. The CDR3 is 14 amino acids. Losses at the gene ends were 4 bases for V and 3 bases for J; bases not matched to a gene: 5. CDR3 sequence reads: CASSSTGADTEAFF. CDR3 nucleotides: TGTGCCAGCAGCTCCACAGGGGCGGACACTGAAGCTTTCTTT.

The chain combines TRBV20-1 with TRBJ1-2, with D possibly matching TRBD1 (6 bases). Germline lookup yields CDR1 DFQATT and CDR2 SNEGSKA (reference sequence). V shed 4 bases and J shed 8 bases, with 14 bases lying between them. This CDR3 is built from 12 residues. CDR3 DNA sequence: TGCAGTGCTACCAGGGGAGCGTTCGGCTACACCTTC. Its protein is CSATRGAFGYTF.

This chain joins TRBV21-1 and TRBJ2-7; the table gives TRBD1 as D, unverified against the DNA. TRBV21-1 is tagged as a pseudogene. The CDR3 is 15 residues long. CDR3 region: CASTRAGALPYEQYF. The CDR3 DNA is TGTGCCAGCACCAGGGCGGGGGCGCTCCCCTACGAGCAGTACTTC.

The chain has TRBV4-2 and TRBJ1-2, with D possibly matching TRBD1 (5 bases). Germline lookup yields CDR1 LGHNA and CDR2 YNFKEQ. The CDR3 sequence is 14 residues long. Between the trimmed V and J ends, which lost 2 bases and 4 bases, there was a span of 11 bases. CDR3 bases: TGTGCCAGCAGCCAACAGGGACGGGCCTATGGCTACACCTTC. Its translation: CASSQQGRAYGYTF.

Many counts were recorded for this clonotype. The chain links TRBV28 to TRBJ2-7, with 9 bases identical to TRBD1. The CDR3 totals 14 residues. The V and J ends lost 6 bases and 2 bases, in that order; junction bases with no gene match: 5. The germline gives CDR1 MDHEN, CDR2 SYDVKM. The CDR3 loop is CASSLRTGAYEQYF. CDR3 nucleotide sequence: TGTGCCAGCAGCCTCCGGACAGGGGCCTACGAGCAGTACTTC.

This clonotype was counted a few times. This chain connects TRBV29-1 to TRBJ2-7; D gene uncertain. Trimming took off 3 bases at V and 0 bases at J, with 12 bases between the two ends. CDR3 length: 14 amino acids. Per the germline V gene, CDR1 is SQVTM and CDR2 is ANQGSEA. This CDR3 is CSVEMVPGSYEQYF. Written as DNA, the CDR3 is TGCAGCGTTGAGATGGTCCCAGGCTCCTACGAGCAGTACTTC.

The CDR3 loop reads CSVNRGAAGELFF. The CDR3 nucleotides read TGCAGCGTCAACCGGGGGGCTGCCGGGGAGCTGTTTTTT. The chain couples TRBV29-1 to TRBJ2-2; a weak D match, TRBD2 (7 bases). This CDR3 has 13 amino acids. V lost 6 bases and J 6 bases, leaving 14 bases between the germline ends. CDR1 and CDR2 from the germline V gene are SQVTM and ANQGSEA.

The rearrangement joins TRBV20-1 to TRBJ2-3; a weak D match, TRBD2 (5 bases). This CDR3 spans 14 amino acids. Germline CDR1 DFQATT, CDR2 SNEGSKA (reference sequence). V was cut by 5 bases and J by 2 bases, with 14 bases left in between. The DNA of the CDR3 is TGCAGTGCTGACACGGGAACTTACACAGATACGCAGTATTTT. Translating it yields CSADTGTYTDTQYF.

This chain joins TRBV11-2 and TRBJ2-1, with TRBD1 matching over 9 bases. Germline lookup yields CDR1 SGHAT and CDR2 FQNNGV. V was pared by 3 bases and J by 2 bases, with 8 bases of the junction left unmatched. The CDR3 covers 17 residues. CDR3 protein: CASSLEPGQGPYNEQFF. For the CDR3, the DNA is TGTGCCAGCAGCTTGGAGCCGGGACAGGGTCCCTACAATGAGCAGTTCTTC.

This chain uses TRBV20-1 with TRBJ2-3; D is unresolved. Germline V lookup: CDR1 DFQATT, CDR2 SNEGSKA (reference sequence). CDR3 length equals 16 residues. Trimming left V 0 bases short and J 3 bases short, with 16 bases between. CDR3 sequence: CSARDGGSSETDTQYF. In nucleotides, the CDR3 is TGCAGTGCTAGAGATGGCGGTAGCTCGGAGACAGATACGCAGTATTTT.

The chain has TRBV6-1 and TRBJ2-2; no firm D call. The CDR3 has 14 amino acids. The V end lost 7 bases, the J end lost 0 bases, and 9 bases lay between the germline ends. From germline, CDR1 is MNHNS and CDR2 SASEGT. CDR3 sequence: CASNDLANTGELFF. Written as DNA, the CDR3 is TGTGCCAGCAACGACTTAGCGAACACCGGGGAGCTGTTTTTT.

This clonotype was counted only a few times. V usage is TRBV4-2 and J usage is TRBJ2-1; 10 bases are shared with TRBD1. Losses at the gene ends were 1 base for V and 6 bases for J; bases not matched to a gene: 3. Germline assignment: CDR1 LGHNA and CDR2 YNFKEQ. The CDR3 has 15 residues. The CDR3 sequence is CASSQGRTGGNEQFF. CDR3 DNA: TGTGCCAGCAGCCAAGGCCGGACAGGGGGCAATGAGCAGTTCTTC.

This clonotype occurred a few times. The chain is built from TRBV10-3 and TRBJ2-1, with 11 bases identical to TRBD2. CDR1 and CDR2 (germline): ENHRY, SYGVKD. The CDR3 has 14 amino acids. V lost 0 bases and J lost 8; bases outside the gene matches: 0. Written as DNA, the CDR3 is TGTGCCATCAGTGAGTCGACTAGCGGGGATGAGCAGTTCTTC. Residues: CAISESTSGDEQFF.

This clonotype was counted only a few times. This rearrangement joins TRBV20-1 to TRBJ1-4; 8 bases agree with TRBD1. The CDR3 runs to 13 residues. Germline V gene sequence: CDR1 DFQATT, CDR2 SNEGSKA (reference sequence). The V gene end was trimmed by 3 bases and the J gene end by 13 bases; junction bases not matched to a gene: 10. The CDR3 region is CSARGSWTGRLFF. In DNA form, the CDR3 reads TGCAGTGCTAGGGGATCCTGGACAGGGAGACTGTTTTTT.

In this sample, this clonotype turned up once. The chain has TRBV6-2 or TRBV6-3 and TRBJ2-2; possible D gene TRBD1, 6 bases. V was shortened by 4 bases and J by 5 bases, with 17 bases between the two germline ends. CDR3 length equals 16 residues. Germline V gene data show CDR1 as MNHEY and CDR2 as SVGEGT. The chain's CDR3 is CASSLGAGFGTGELFF. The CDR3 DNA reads TGTGCCAGCAGTTTGGGGGCTGGTTTTGGTACCGGGGAGCTGTTTTTT.

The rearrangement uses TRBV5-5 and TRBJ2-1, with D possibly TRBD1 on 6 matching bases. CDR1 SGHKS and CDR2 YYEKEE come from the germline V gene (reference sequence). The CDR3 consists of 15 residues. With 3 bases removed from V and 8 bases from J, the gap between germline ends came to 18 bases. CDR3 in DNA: TGTGCCAGCAGCTGGGGACACTTGGGTTTCGATGAGCAGTTCTTC. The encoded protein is CASSWGHLGFDEQFF.

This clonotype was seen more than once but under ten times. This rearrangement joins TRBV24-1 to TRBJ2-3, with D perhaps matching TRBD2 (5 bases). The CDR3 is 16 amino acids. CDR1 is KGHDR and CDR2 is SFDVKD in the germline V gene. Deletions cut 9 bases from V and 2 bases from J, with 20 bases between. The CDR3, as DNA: TGTGCCACCCCGCTGAGTAGGAGGACCCTCACAGATACGCAGTATTTT. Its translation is CATPLSRRTLTDTQYF.

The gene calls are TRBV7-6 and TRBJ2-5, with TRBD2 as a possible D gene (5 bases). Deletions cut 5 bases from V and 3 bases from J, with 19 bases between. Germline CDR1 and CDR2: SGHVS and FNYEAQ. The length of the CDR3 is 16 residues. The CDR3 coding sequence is TGTGCCAGCAGCCATCAGAGCGGAGAAGAGAAAGAGACCCAGTACTTC. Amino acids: CASSHQSGEEKETQYF.

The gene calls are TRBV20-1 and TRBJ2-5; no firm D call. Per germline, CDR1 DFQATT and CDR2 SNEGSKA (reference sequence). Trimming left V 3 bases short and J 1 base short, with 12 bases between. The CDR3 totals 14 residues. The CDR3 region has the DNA TGCAGTGCTAGGCCGGGTGGAACCCAAGAGACCCAGTACTTC. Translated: CSARPGGTQETQYF.

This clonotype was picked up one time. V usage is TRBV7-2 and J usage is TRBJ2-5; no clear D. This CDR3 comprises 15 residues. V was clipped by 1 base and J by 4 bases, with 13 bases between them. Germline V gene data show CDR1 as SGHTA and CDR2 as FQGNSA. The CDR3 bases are TGTGCCAGCAGCTTAGGTACCTCCCTATTAGAGACCCAGTACTTC. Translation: CASSLGTSLLETQYF.